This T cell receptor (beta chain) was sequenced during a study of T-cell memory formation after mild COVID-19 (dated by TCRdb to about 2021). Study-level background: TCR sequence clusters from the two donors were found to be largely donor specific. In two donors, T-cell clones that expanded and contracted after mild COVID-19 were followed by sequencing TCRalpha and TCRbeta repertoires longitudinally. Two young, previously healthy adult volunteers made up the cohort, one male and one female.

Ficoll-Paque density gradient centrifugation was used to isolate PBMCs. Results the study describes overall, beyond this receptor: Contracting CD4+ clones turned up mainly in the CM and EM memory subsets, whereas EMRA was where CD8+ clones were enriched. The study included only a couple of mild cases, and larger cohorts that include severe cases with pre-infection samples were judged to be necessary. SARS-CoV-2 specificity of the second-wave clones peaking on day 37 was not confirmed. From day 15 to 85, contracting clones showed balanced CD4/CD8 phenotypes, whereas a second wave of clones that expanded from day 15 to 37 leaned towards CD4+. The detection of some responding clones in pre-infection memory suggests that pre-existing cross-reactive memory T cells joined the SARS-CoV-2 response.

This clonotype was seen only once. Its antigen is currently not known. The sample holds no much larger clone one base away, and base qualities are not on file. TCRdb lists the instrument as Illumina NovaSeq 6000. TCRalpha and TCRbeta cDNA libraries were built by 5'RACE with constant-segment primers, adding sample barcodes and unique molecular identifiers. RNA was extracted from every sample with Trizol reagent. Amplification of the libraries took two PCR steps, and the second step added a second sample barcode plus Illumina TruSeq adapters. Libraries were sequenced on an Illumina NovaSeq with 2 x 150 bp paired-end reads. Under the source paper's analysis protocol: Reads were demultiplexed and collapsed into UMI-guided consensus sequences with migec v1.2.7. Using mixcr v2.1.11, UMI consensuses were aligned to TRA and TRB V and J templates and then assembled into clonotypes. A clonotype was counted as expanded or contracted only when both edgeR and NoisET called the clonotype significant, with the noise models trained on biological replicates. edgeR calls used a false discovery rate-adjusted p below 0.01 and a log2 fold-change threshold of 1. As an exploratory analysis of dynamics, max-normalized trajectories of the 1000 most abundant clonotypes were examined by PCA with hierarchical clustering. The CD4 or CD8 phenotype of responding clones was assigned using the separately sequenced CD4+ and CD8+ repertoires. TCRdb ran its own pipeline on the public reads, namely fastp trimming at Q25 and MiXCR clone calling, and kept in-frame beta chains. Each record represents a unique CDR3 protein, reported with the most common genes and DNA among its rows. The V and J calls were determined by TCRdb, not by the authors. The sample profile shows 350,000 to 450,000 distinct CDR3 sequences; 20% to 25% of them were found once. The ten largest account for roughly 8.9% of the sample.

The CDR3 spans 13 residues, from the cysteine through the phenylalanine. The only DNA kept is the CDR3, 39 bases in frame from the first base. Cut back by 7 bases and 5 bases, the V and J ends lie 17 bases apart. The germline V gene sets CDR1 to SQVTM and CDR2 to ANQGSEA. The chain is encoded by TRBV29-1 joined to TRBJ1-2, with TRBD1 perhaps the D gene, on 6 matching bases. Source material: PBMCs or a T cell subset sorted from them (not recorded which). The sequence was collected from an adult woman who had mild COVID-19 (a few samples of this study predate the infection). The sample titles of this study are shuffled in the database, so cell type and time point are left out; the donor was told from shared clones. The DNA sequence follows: TGCAGCGCCGAACGGGGGCTTGGTTATGGCTACACCTTC. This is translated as CSAERGLGYGYTF.